Below are 32 T cell receptor beta chains sequenced from a single sample in a study of regulatory T cells in long-lasting Graves disease. As to time point: newly diagnosed GD, antithyroid drugs for less than 3 months. RNA isolated from PBMCs was used to make the TCR library. According to the study, TCR beta libraries were built with iRepertoire HTBI primers and CDR3-region Arm-PCR. TCRdb reprocessed the multiplex PCR reads via MiXCR and lists one record per CDR3 protein. The table has over 400,000 distinct CDR3 sequences, 12% to 15% seen once. These data were also reused for a study on T cells in Graves' hyperthyroidism and ophthalmopathy.

Specimen: peripheral blood mononuclear cells (PBMCs), collected at new diagnosis, from a patient treated with antithyroid drugs. These TCRs come from a woman between 45 and 65 years old with Graves disease.

At least ten counts were recorded for this clonotype. The chain links TRBV12-3 or TRBV12-4 to TRBJ2-1, with D unresolved. The V end was cut by 3 bases, the J end by 4 bases, with 13 bases between. The CDR3 has 15 amino acids. The DNA for the CDR3 is TGTGCCAGCAGTTTGGCGCGAAGCATGTACAATGAGCAGTTCTTC. Encoded protein: CASSLARSMYNEQFF.

There are many counts of this clonotype. V gene TRBV7-2 combines with J gene TRBJ2-1; D is tentatively TRBD1 or TRBD2 (6 bases each). Trimming cost V 5 bases and J 11 bases, with 13 bases left between them. Looked up from germline, CDR1 is SGHTA and CDR2 is FQGNSA. CDR3 length: 12 amino acids. CDR3 protein: CASSQWGDKQFF. The CDR3 bases are TGTGCCAGCAGCCAATGGGGGGACAAGCAGTTCTTC.

The CDR3 DNA reads as TGTGCCAGCAGCTCCTCACTGACTAGCGGGAGATCTGGGGAGCTGTTTTTT. Residues: CASSSSLTSGRSGELFF. The chain is built from TRBV11-2 and TRBJ2-2; 12 bases align to TRBD2. The germline V gene encodes CDR1 SGHAT and CDR2 FQNNGV. The CDR3 has 17 amino acids. With 4 bases clipped from V and 8 bases from J, the junction kept 11 bases outside the gene matches.

The table lists this clonotype with a few counts. The chain carries TRBV20-1 and TRBJ1-1; D is ambiguous. Between the trimmed V and J ends, which lost 2 bases and 4 bases, there was a span of 14 bases. Germline assignment: CDR1 DFQATT and CDR2 SNEGSKA (reference sequence). The CDR3 loop spans 14 amino acids. The CDR3 region has the DNA TGCAGTGCTAGATACACTAGGCGTATCACTGAAGCTTTCTTT. Translation: CSARYTRRITEAFF.

This clonotype occurred many times. This rearrangement joins TRBV28 to TRBJ1-1; D unresolved. Germline CDR1 and CDR2: MDHEN and SYDVKM. V was cut by 5 bases and J by 1 base, with 17 bases left in between. CDR3 size: 16 residues. The DNA for the CDR3 is TGTGCCAGCAGTGGAGAGGAACGAACGGGGAACACTGAAGCTTTCTTT. It specifies CASSGEERTGNTEAFF.

In its sample, this clonotype was seen a few times. The gene calls are TRBV29-1 and TRBJ2-1, with 9 bases matching TRBD1. The J segment lost 4 bases and the V segment lost 4 bases, leaving 5 bases of the junction unmatched. Germline loops: CDR1 SQVTM, CDR2 ANQGSEA. The CDR3 runs 14 residues. The CDR3 DNA follows: TGCAGCGTTGTCGTGACAGGGGGATACAATGAGCAGTTCTTC. Its translation is CSVVVTGGYNEQFF.

On this clonotype: Compared with germline, one end of the junction differs, possibly owing to a read error. The chain carries TRBV5-5 and TRBJ2-2; D may be TRBD1 or TRBD2 (5 bases each). There are 16 residues in the CDR3. Germline values: CDR1 SGHKS, CDR2 YYEKEE (reference sequence). The CDR3, as DNA: TGCGCCAGCAGCAGGGACGGTAGGGGCGGCACCGGGGAGCTGTTTTTT. It codes for CASSRDGRGGTGELFF.

This clonotype was seen repeatedly, ten times or more. The V call is TRBV5-1, the J call TRBJ2-1; 11 bases are a match to TRBD2. CDR3 size: 18 residues. Losses at the gene ends were 1 base for V and 6 bases for J; bases not matched to a gene: 12. Looked up from germline, CDR1 is SGHRS and CDR2 is YFSETQ. The CDR3 loop is CASSLLAGGPHYLNEQFF. The DNA of the CDR3 is TGCGCCAGCAGCTTGTTAGCGGGAGGGCCCCATTATCTCAATGAGCAGTTCTTC.

The sample holds many counts of this clonotype. The chain is built from TRBV12-3 or TRBV12-4 and TRBJ1-2; D is unclear. This CDR3 is built from 13 residues. V lost 4 bases, J lost 4 bases, and 10 bases lay in between. CDR3 protein: CASSSVLRYGYTF. In DNA form, the CDR3 reads TGTGCCAGCAGTTCAGTTCTCCGCTATGGCTACACCTTC.

This clonotype has a count of ten or more. V usage is TRBV4-1 and J usage is TRBJ2-7, with TRBD1 matching over 7 bases. In germline, CDR1 is MGHRA, CDR2 YSYEKL. CDR3 length: 15 residues. The V gene end was trimmed by 2 bases and the J gene end by 1 base; junction bases not matched to a gene: 5. The CDR3 DNA follows: TGCGCCAGCAGCCAATCCCCGGGACAGTCCTACGAGCAGTACTTC. It translates to CASSQSPGQSYEQYF.

The table lists this clonotype with a few counts. V gene TRBV19 combines with J gene TRBJ1-1; D gene ambiguous. The CDR3 has 18 residues. CDR1 is LNHDA, CDR2 SQIVND, per germline (reference sequence). Trimming cost V 1 base and J 0 bases, with 18 bases left between them. CDR3 bases: TGTGCCAGTAGTATAGCCCCCCCGGGAAGATTGTTGAACACTGAAGCTTTCTTT. As protein: CASSIAPPGRLLNTEAFF. The full variable domain, with the rest looked up from reference TRBV19 and TRBJ1-1, is DGGITQSPKYLFRKEGQNVTLSCEQNLNHDAMYWYRQDPGQGLRLIYYSQIVNDFQKGDIAEGYSVSREKKESFPLTVTSAQKNPTAFYLCASSIAPPGRLLNTEAFFGQGTRLTVV.

This clonotype has just a few counts. J is TRBJ1-4 and V is TRBV27, with D unresolved. This CDR3 has 14 amino acids. Germline values: CDR1 MNHEY, CDR2 SMNVEV (reference sequence). Trimming took off 2 bases at V and 4 bases at J, with 8 bases between the two ends. CDR3 sequence (DNA): TGTGCCAGCAGTTTAGGGCTATTTAATGAAAAACTGTTTTTT. It encodes CASSLGLFNEKLFF.

J is TRBJ1-3 and V is TRBV7-9; 9 bases are a match to TRBD1. CDR3 length: 19 residues. The junction had 12 bases not matched to a gene; V was cut back by 3 bases and J by 0 bases. The germline V gene has CDR1 SEHNR and CDR2 FQNEAQ (reference sequence). The CDR3 DNA is TGTGCCAGCAGCTTCGTGGGACAGGGAACGGAATTCTCTGGAAACACCATATATTTT. Amino acid sequence: CASSFVGQGTEFSGNTIYF.

This clonotype has ten or more counts. The V gene is TRBV28, the J gene TRBJ2-1; 9 bases fit TRBD1. The CDR3 sequence is 14 residues long. The J segment lost 9 bases and the V segment lost 1 base, leaving 4 bases of the junction unmatched. Germline V lookup: CDR1 MDHEN, CDR2 SYDVKM. The CDR3 loop reads CASSLSQGAAEQFF. CDR3 nucleotides: TGTGCCAGCAGTTTATCACAGGGGGCGGCTGAGCAGTTCTTC.

This clonotype was counted ten times or more. The CDR3, as DNA: TGTGCCAGCAGGAAAACACAACCGAACACCGGGGAGCTGTTTTTT. This translates into CASRKTQPNTGELFF. The chain is built from TRBV2 and TRBJ2-2; unclear D gene. Trimming removed 6 bases from V and 0 bases from J, with 11 bases in between. Looked up from germline, CDR1 is SNHLY and CDR2 is FYNNEI. The CDR3 is made up of 15 amino acids.

This clonotype was seen a few times. The chain carries TRBV20-1 and TRBJ2-1, with 7 bases lining up with TRBD2. Trimming cost V 3 bases and J 7 bases; bases outside gene matches: 6. This CDR3 spans 13 amino acids. CDR1 and CDR2 from the germline V gene are DFQATT and SNEGSKA (reference sequence). The CDR3 sequence is CSARLGGENEQFF. The CDR3 DNA reads as TGCAGTGCTAGGCTTGGGGGGGAAAATGAGCAGTTCTTC.

There are a few counts of this clonotype. The chain has TRBV19 and TRBJ2-2, with D maybe TRBD1 (5 bases). Trimming removed 4 bases at V and 7 bases at J, with 7 bases between. The CDR3 runs to 12 residues. In germline, CDR1 is LNHDA, CDR2 SQIVND (reference sequence). CDR3 protein: CASSTTVGELFF. The CDR3, as DNA: TGTGCCAGTAGTACGACAGTCGGGGAGCTGTTTTTT.

This clonotype came up many times. The chain recombines TRBV7-9 with TRBJ2-6; no clear D gene. Germline values: CDR1 SEHNR, CDR2 FQNEAQ (reference sequence). Trimming removed 2 bases at V and 0 bases at J, with 5 bases between. The CDR3 runs 15 residues. The CDR3 loop is CASSLFGSGANVLTF. CDR3 DNA sequence: TGTGCCAGCAGCTTATTCGGCTCTGGGGCCAACGTCCTGACTTTC.

The V and J genes are TRBV15 and TRBJ2-7; TRBD1 agrees at 9 bases. The CDR3 is 13 residues long. The germline V gene encodes CDR1 LNHNV and CDR2 YYDKDF (reference sequence). Trimming removed 1 base from V and 5 bases from J; junction bases left unmatched: 0. The CDR3 is CATSRGTGDEQYF. The DNA of the CDR3 is TGTGCCACCAGCAGAGGGACAGGGGACGAGCAGTACTTC. The whole variable domain, filled in from reference TRBV15 and TRBJ2-7, reads DAMVIQNPRYQVTQFGKPVTLSCSQTLNHNVMYWYQQKSSQAPKLLFHYYDKDFNNEADTPDNFQSRRPNTSFCFLDIRSPGLGDTAMYLCATSRGTGDEQYFGPGTRLTVT.

This clonotype was detected only a few times. This chain uses TRBV28 with TRBJ2-7, with D unresolved. Trimming took 5 bases from V and 2 from J, leaving 13 bases between them. This CDR3 comprises 14 residues. The germline gives CDR1 MDHEN, CDR2 SYDVKM. CDR3 DNA: TGTGCCAGCAGTCCCGGACCGGTGCCCTACGAGCAGTACTTC. Residues: CASSPGPVPYEQYF.

This clonotype was seen at least ten times. CDR3 nucleotide sequence: TGTGCCAGCAGCCACGGGCCCTATAGCGGGAGGCTCTCTGGGGCCAACGTCCTGACTTTC. Translating it yields CASSHGPYSGRLSGANVLTF. The V call is TRBV27, the J call TRBJ2-6; 10 bases map to TRBD2. The CDR3 has 20 residues. After removal of 6 bases from V and 0 bases from J, the junction contained 14 bases not matched to a gene. Per germline, CDR1 MNHEY and CDR2 SMNVEV (reference sequence).

In its sample, this clonotype was seen many times. The chain combines TRBV3-1 with TRBJ2-1, with D possibly being TRBD2 (6 bases). Germline V CDR1 and CDR2: LGHDT, YNNKEL (reference sequence). This CDR3 comprises 16 residues. V dropped 3 bases and J dropped 1 base, with 13 bases sitting between them. The CDR3 nucleotides read TGTGCCAGCAGCCACGATAGGACTAATTCCTACAATGAGCAGTTCTTC. This translates into CASSHDRTNSYNEQFF.

For this clonotype: At one end, the junction sequence differs from germline, possibly due to a read error. The rearrangement links TRBV7-3 to TRBJ2-1, with 16 positions matching TRBD2. The CDR3 spans 20 residues. The germline CDR1 and CDR2 sequences are SGHTA and FQGTGA. The CDR3 DNA is TGTGCCAGCACCTTAACGGGACTAGCGGGAGGGCCCTACGCCTACAATGAGCAGTTCTTC. This sequence encodes CASTLTGLAGGPYAYNEQFF.

Only a few counts were recorded for this clonotype. The chain recombines TRBV27 with TRBJ2-7; 7 nucleotides agree with TRBD2. The germline gives CDR1 MNHEY, CDR2 SMNVEV (reference sequence). The CDR3 has 19 residues. The junction had 17 bases not matched to a gene; V was cut back by 3 bases and J by 0 bases. The CDR3 DNA reads TGTGCCAGCAGTTTTCGTGCCCCCAATTTGGGGGGGAGCTCCTACGAGCAGTACTTC. As protein: CASSFRAPNLGGSSYEQYF.

This clonotype was found many times. The rearrangement uses TRBV12-3 or TRBV12-4 and TRBJ2-1, with 10 positions matching TRBD1. The trim removed 6 bases at V and 8 bases at J, leaving 7 bases unmatched. The CDR3 runs 14 residues. CDR3 coding DNA: TGTGCCAGCAGCCCAGGGACAGGGGTCGATGAGCAGTTCTTC. Encoded protein: CASSPGTGVDEQFF.

There are many counts of this clonotype. The chain is built from TRBV20-1 and TRBJ2-7, with 8 bases lining up with TRBD1. Germline CDR1 reads DFQATT; CDR2 reads SNEGSKA (reference sequence). V was pared by 3 bases and J by 6 bases, with 13 bases of the junction left unmatched. The length of the CDR3 is 15 residues. The CDR3 region has the DNA TGCAGTGCTAGTACCCCCTGGACAGGGAGGACCGAGCAGTACTTC. It specifies CSASTPWTGRTEQYF.

This clonotype was observed a few times. The chain has TRBV28 and TRBJ2-2; D unclear. CDR3 length: 15 residues. V lost 2 bases, J lost 0 bases, and 7 bases lay in between. The germline V gene has CDR1 MDHEN and CDR2 SYDVKM. The CDR3 loop is CASSLHTPNTGELFF. CDR3 sequence (DNA): TGTGCCAGCAGTTTACACACCCCGAACACCGGGGAGCTGTTTTTT.

This clonotype was counted at least ten times. The chain employs TRBV2 and TRBJ1-2; unclear D gene. V was cut by 6 bases and J by 4 bases, with 15 bases left in between. CDR1 and CDR2 from the germline V gene are SNHLY and FYNNEI. This CDR3 is built from 14 residues. The CDR3 loop is CASRDDGTFYGYTF. For the CDR3, the DNA is TGTGCCAGCAGAGACGACGGAACCTTCTATGGCTACACCTTC. The full variable domain, in which reference TRBV2 and TRBJ1-2 provide the parts outside the CDR3, is EPEVTQTPSHQVTQMGQEVILRCVPISNHLYFYWYRQILGQKVEFLVSFYNNEISEKSEIFDDQFSVERPDGSNFTLKIRSTKLEDSAMYFCASRDDGTFYGYTFGSGTRLTVV.

This rearrangement joins TRBV20-1 to TRBJ1-1; a possible D gene is TRBD1 (5 bases). V was cut by 0 bases and J by 4 bases, with 12 bases left in between. Germline loops: CDR1 DFQATT, CDR2 SNEGSKA (reference sequence). The CDR3 has 14 amino acids. The CDR3 spells CSAREPGTPTEAFF. CDR3 bases: TGCAGTGCTAGAGAGCCCGGGACCCCCACTGAAGCTTTCTTT.

This chain joins TRBV5-5 and TRBJ1-3, with unresolved D. V dropped 1 base and J dropped 0 bases, with 11 bases sitting between them. CDR3 size: 16 residues. The germline V gene encodes CDR1 SGHKS and CDR2 YYEKEE (reference sequence). DNA for the CDR3: TGTGCCAGCAGCTTGACGCCCGGTTCCTCTGGAAACACCATATATTTT. This sequence encodes CASSLTPGSSGNTIYF.

This clonotype occurred many times. The chain has TRBV28 and TRBJ1-5, with D unresolved. Germline-derived CDR1 and CDR2 are MDHEN and SYDVKM. Trimming pared 6 bases from V and 5 bases from J, leaving 8 bases between. The CDR3 spans 12 residues. The CDR3 bases are TGTGCCAGCAGCTTAGAGGATCAGCCCCAGCATTTT. It codes for CASSLEDQPQHF.

This clonotype was recorded at least ten times. The chain carries TRBV7-8 and TRBJ2-5, with 9 bases that match TRBD1. Germline CDR1 is SGHVS and CDR2 is FQNEAQ. V was clipped by 5 bases and J by 6 bases; unmatched bases: 10. The CDR3 contains 15 residues. The CDR3 region has the DNA TGTGCCAGCAGCGCACGGGACAGGGTAACCCAGACCCAGTACTTC. Protein product: CASSARDRVTQTQYF.